What follows are 14 T cell receptor beta chains derived from one specimen sequenced in a study of early T cells in non-severe SARS-CoV-2 infection. TCRdb fed the 5' RACE reads into MiXCR, producing one record per CDR3 protein. The data show about 50,000 distinct CDR3 sequences, roughly 9.4% seen once. Here the sequenced sample was whole blood, taken at baseline. These receptors originate from an adult who was a healthcare worker with PCR-confirmed SARS-CoV-2 infection or an uninfected control (not recorded which).

About this clonotype: The junction departs from germline at one end; a sequencing error may be responsible. CDR3 nucleotide sequence: TGTGCCGGCAGCACCGCCGCGACTAGCTTCATCGGGGAGCTGTTTTTT. Amino acid sequence: CAGSTAATSFIGELFF. The chain couples TRBV12-3 or TRBV12-4 to TRBJ2-2, with 7 bases aligning to TRBD2. The CDR3 length is 16 residues.

This clonotype has a count of ten or more. V usage is TRBV20-1 and J usage is TRBJ1-2; no firm D call. This CDR3 is built from 14 residues. Germline V CDR1 and CDR2: DFQATT, SNEGSKA (reference sequence). V shed 6 bases and J shed 8 bases, with 22 bases lying between them. The CDR3 nucleotides are TGCAGTGCAAGGTCGGGTACTTCTCTGAACGGCTACACCTTC. This sequence encodes CSARSGTSLNGYTF.

This clonotype was recorded many times. V gene TRBV5-4 combines with J gene TRBJ2-2; D gene unclear. Trimming shortened V by 4 bases and J by 4 bases, and 11 bases separated the two germline ends. The CDR3 covers 14 residues. CDR1 SGHNT and CDR2 YYREEE come from the germline V gene (reference sequence). Here the CDR3 DNA reads TGTGCCAGCAGCCCCCGGACCAGCACCGGGGAGCTGTTTTTT. This codes for CASSPRTSTGELFF.

This clonotype was observed a handful of times. The gene calls are TRBV7-9 and TRBJ2-3; the D is unclear. The CDR3 is 13 residues long. In germline, CDR1 is SEHNR, CDR2 FQNEAQ (reference sequence). V lost 6 bases to trimming and J lost 1 base, with 8 bases between them. This chain's CDR3 is CASSIAGTDTQYF. Here the CDR3 DNA reads TGTGCCAGCAGTATTGCGGGCACAGATACGCAGTATTTT.

V usage is TRBV2 and J usage is TRBJ2-1, with unresolved D. The CDR3 totals 12 residues. Germline V CDR1 and CDR2: SNHLY, FYNNEI. Trimming cost V 4 bases and J 6 bases, with 7 bases left between them. CDR3 sequence: CASSGVGNEQFF. In DNA form, the CDR3 reads TGTGCCAGCAGTGGAGTGGGCAATGAGCAGTTCTTC. The full variable domain, with the rest looked up from reference TRBV2 and TRBJ2-1, is EPEVTQTPSHQVTQMGQEVILRCVPISNHLYFYWYRQILGQKVEFLVSFYNNEISEKSEIFDDQFSVERPDGSNFTLKIRSTKLEDSAMYFCASSGVGNEQFFGPGTRLTVL.

This clonotype came up many times. This chain links TRBV3-1 with TRBJ1-4; 8 bases are a match to TRBD1. This CDR3 region has 16 residues. With V trimmed by 4 bases and J by 5 bases, 9 bases remained unmatched. Looked up from germline, CDR1 is LGHDT and CDR2 is YNNKEL (reference sequence). Here the CDR3 DNA reads TGTGCCAGCAGCCTAAGCGGACAGGGTGAGAATGAAAAACTGTTTTTT. Translating it yields CASSLSGQGENEKLFF.

The sample holds many counts of this clonotype. The rearrangement links TRBV6-1 to TRBJ2-5; TRBD2 matches at 8 bases. Germline CDR1 is MNHNS and CDR2 is SASEGT. The CDR3 is 15 amino acids. Trimming at V came to 5 bases and at J to 5 bases, leaving 10 bases not matched to a gene. The CDR3 nucleotides read TGTGCCAGCAGTCTTTCGCGGGGGGTAATGGAGACCCAGTACTTC. Its protein is CASSLSRGVMETQYF.

At least ten counts were recorded for this clonotype. The gene calls are TRBV3-1 and TRBJ1-2, with 8 bases aligning to TRBD1. Germline CDR1 is LGHDT and CDR2 is YNNKEL (reference sequence). After removal of 5 bases from V and 8 bases from J, the junction contained 7 bases not matched to a gene. This CDR3 spans 13 amino acids. The CDR3 region is CASSMDRDNGYTF. The CDR3 nucleotides are TGTGCCAGCAGCATGGACAGGGATAACGGCTACACCTTC.

This clonotype occurred many times. The gene calls are TRBV28 and TRBJ1-6; D remains unclear. Trimming cost V 1 base and J 13 bases, with 8 bases left between them. Germline loops: CDR1 MDHEN, CDR2 SYDVKM. This CDR3 region has 12 residues. In nucleotides, the CDR3 is TGTGCCAGCAGTTTATCCGGGTTCCCCCTCCACTTT. Its translation is CASSLSGFPLHF.

This clonotype was detected ten times or more. The genes are TRBV6-6 and TRBJ2-1, with D tentatively TRBD2 (5 bases). This CDR3 is 16 amino acids long. In germline, CDR1 is MNHNY, CDR2 SVGAGI (reference sequence). V lost 0 bases, J lost 0 bases, and 9 bases lay in between. CDR3 bases: TGTGCCAGCAGTTACTCTGGTGGGAGCTCCTACAATGAGCAGTTCTTC. The encoded protein is CASSYSGGSSYNEQFF.

The V and J genes are TRBV5-1 and TRBJ2-7, with D maybe TRBD1 (6 bases). Looked up from germline, CDR1 is SGHRS and CDR2 is YFSETQ. V lost 0 bases and J lost 3, with 13 bases in between. This CDR3 is built from 15 residues. The CDR3 here is CASSLDPGAVYEQYF. The CDR3 DNA is TGCGCCAGCAGCTTGGATCCAGGGGCGGTCTACGAGCAGTACTTC.

The table lists this clonotype with many counts. V usage is TRBV6-1 and J usage is TRBJ1-2, with D hard to call. From germline, CDR1 is MNHNS and CDR2 SASEGT. The CDR3 runs 14 residues. Trimming took 0 bases from V and 5 from J, leaving 10 bases between them. In DNA form, the CDR3 reads TGTGCCAGCAGTGAAGCGGTTAGGTTATATGGCTACACCTTC. This sequence encodes CASSEAVRLYGYTF.

The chain uses TRBV28 and TRBJ2-7; D possibly uses TRBD1 or TRBD2 (5 bases each). CDR3 length: 14 amino acids. From germline, CDR1 is MDHEN and CDR2 SYDVKM. Trimming took 6 bases from V and 4 from J, leaving 16 bases between them. The CDR3 DNA reads as TGTGCCAGCAGCTCCGGGACCGGTCAGTACGAGCAGTACTTC. Translated, it gives CASSSGTGQYEQYF.

This sequence joins TRBV21-1 and TRBJ1-5; TRBD1 reflects the table's D call only, with no check against the DNA. TRBV21-1 is flagged as a pseudogene. The CDR3 consists of 17 residues. This CDR3 is CASSKFGGRFSNQPQHF. CDR3 DNA: TGTGCCAGCAGCAAATTTGGGGGGAGATTTAGCAATCAGCCCCAGCATTTT.